What follows are 4 T cell receptor beta chains derived from one specimen sequenced in a study of beta chain features in type 1 diabetes. Of the isolated RNA, all was reverse transcribed, and so the sequenced material was expressed TCRB transcripts. Sequencing was performed with immunoSEQ multiplex PCR; in TCRdb, only in-frame clones are kept and a portion is missing. In the table there are roughly 400,000 clones, roughly 16% of which are singletons. What was sequenced was naive CD4+ T cells from blood. All receptors derive from a young woman in good health.

The rearrangement links TRBV30 to TRBJ2-7; 7 nucleotides agree with TRBD2. Looked up from germline, CDR1 is GTSNPN and CDR2 is SVGIG (reference sequence). The CDR3 extends over 15 amino acids. V trimming: 5 bases; J trimming: 2 bases; junction bases outside the gene matches: 12. CDR3 loop: CAWGGRLAKPYEQYF. DNA of the CDR3: TGTGCCTGGGGGGGACGACTAGCAAAGCCCTACGAGCAGTACTTC.

About this clone itself: Relative to the germline gene, one junction end is altered; a read error may explain this. The chain is built from TRBV2 and TRBJ2-4, with D maybe TRBD2 (6 bases). Germline-derived CDR1 and CDR2 are SNHLY and FYNNEI. The CDR3 contains 11 residues. CDR3 sequence: CASSVLTRRDF. The DNA for the CDR3 is TGTGCCAGCAGTGTATTAACCCGGAGGGACTTC.

This clone was counted a few times. This rearrangement joins TRBV30 to TRBJ1-4; 9 positions match TRBD1. This CDR3 has 12 residues. Germline CDR1 and CDR2: GTSNPN and SVGIG (reference sequence). The junction had 6 bases not matched to a gene; V was cut back by 8 bases and J by 8 bases. CDR3 amino acids: CARQGVEEKLFF. In DNA form, the CDR3 reads TGTGCCAGACAGGGGGTGGAAGAAAAACTGTTTTTT.

In the case of this clone: The same CDR3 arises from other DNA sequences in this sample as well. This rearrangement joins TRBV28 to TRBJ2-7; 11 bases match TRBD1. CDR1 and CDR2 from the germline V gene are MDHEN and SYDVKM. The trim removed 6 bases at V and 0 bases at J, leaving 4 bases unmatched. The CDR3 sequence is 15 residues long. CDR3 protein: CASSSGQGASYEQYF. The CDR3 coding sequence is TGTGCCAGCAGCTCCGGACAGGGGGCCTCCTACGAGCAGTACTTC.